Sequencing of this T cell receptor (beta chain) was carried out in a study of persistence of HIV-infected CD4 T cells. Overall study context: Multiple blood draws of up to about 180 mL, except a couple of donors with single leukapheresis.

Germline V CDR1 and CDR2: SGDLS, YYNGEE. V was pared by 4 bases and J by 6 bases, with 11 bases of the junction left unmatched. The CDR3 extends over 16 amino acids. The libraries were made with immunoSEQ version 4 in survey mode. The assay was immunoSEQ multiplex PCR, and TCRdb's table has in-frame clones only and misses some. The sample has about 51,000 clones, about 90% seen once. On this clone itself: Its target is not known.

Cells were stimulated nonspecifically with anti-CD3/anti-CD28 magnetic beads. Sorting selected CD4+ T cells upregulating both CD40 ligand and CD69. The sequence was obtained from an adult woman with HIV who was CMV-seropositive. The sequencing here drew on CD4+ T cells sorted from PBMCs after approximately 19-hour stimulation, taken from a patient who received antiretroviral therapy. The chain has TRBV9 and TRBJ2-2; 8 bases line up with TRBD1. CDR3 protein: CASSPTGVNRAGELFF. CDR3 coding DNA: TGTGCCAGCAGCCCGACAGGGGTTAATCGGGCCGGGGAGCTGTTTTTT.